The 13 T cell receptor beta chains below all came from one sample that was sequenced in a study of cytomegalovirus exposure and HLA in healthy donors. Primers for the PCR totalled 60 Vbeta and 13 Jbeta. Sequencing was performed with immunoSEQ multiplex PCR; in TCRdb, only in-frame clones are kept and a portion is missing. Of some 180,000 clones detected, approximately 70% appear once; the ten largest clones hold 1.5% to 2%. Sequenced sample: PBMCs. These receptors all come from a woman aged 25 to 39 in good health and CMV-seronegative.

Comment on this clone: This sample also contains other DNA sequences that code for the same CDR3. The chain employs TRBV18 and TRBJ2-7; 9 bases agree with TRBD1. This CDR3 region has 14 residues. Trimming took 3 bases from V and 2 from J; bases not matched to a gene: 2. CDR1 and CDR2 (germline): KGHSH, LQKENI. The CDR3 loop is CASSPRDRAYEQYF. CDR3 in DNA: TGTGCCAGCTCACCCCGGGACAGGGCCTACGAGCAGTACTTC. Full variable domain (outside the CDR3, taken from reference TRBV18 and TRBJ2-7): NAGVMQNPRHLVRRRGQEARLRCSPMKGHSHVYWYRQLPEEGLKFMVYLQKENIIDESGMPKERFSAEFPKEGPSILRIQQVVRGDSAAYFCASSPRDRAYEQYFGPGTRLTVT.

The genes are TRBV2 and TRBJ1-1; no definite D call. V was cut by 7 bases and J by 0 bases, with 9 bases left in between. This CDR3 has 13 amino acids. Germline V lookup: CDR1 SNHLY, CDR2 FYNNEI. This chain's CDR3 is CASNTVMNTEAFF. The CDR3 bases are TGTGCCAGCAATACAGTCATGAACACTGAAGCTTTCTTT.

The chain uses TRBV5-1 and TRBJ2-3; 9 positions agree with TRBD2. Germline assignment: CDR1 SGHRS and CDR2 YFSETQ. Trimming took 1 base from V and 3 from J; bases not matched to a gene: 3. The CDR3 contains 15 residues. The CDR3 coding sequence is TGCGCCAGCAGCTTGCAGCGGGGGGTTACAGATACGCAGTATTTT. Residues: CASSLQRGVTDTQYF.

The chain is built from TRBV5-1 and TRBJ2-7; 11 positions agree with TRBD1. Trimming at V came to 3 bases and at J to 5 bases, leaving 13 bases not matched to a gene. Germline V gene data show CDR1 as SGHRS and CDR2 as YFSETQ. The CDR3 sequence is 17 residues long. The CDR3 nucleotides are TGCGCCAGCAGCTCACGGACAGGGGGCCAAAGATCCCACGAGCAGTACTTC. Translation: CASSSRTGGQRSHEQYF.

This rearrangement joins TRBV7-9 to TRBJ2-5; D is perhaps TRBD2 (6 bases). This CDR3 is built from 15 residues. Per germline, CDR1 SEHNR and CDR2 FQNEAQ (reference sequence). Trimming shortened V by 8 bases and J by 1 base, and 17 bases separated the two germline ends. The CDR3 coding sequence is TGTGCCAGCTCCCACGTCGGAGCGGGCCAAGAGACCCAGTACTTC. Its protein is CASSHVGAGQETQYF.

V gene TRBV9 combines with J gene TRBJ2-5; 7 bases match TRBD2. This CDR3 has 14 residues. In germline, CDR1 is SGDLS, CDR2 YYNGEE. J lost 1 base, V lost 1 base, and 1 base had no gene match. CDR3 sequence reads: CASSVLAAQETQYF. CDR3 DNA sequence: TGTGCCAGCAGCGTACTAGCGGCCCAAGAGACCCAGTACTTC.

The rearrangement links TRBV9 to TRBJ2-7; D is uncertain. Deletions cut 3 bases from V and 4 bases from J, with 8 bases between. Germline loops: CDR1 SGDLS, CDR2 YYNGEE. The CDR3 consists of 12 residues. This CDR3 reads CASSDDSYEQYF. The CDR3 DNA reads TGTGCCAGCAGCGACGACTCTTACGAGCAGTACTTC.

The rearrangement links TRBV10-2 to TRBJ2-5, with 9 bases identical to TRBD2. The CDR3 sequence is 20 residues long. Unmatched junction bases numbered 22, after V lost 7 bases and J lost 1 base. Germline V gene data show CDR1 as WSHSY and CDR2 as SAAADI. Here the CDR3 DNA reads TGCGCCAGCACCTCTCCTTCGAGGACTAGCGATTTTTTCGCCCAAGAGACCCAGTACTTC. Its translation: CASTSPSRTSDFFAQETQYF.

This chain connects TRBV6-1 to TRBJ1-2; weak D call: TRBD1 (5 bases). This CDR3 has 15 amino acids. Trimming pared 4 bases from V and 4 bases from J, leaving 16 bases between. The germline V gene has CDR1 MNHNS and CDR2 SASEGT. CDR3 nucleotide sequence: TGTGCCAGCAGTGTATCAGGGAAAAATGGCTATGGCTACACCTTC. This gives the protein CASSVSGKNGYGYTF.

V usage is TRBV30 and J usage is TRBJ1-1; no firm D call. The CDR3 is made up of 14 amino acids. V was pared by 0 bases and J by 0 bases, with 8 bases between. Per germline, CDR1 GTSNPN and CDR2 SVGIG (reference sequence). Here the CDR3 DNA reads TGTGCCTGGAGTGTGGGCAGCTTGAACACTGAAGCTTTCTTT. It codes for CAWSVGSLNTEAFF.

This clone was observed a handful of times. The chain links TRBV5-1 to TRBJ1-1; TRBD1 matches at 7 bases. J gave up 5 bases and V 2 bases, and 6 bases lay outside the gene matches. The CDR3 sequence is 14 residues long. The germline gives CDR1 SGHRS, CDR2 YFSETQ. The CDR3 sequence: CASSLQGRETEAFF. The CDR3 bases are TGCGCCAGCAGCTTACAGGGGCGAGAGACTGAAGCTTTCTTT.

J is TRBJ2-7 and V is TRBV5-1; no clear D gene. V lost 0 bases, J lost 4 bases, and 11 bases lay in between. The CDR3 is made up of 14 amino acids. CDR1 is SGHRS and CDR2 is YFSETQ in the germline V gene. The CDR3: CASSLAGIDYEQYF. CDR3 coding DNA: TGCGCCAGCAGCTTGGCCGGTATAGATTACGAGCAGTACTTC. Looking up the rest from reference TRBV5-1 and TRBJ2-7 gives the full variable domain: KAGVTQTPRYLIKTRGQQVTLSCSPISGHRSVSWYQQTPGQGLQFLFEYFSETQRNKGNFPGRFSGRQFSNSRSEMNVSTLELGDSALYLCASSLAGIDYEQYFGPGTRLTVT.

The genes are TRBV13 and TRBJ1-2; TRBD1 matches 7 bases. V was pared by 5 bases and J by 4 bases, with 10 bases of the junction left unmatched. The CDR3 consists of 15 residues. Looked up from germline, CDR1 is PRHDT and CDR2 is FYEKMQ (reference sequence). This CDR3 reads CASSTRQGMSYGYTF. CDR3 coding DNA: TGTGCCAGCAGCACCCGACAGGGAATGAGCTATGGCTACACCTTC.